A selection of T cell receptor beta chains follows, all from one sample in a study of CD8 T cells in Susac syndrome. Each CDR3 protein is one row after TCRdb ran MiXCR on the immunoSEQ multiplex PCR reads. In the table there are around 200,000 distinct CDR3 sequences, roughly nine tenths of which are singletons. The specimen was CD8+ T cells from PBMCs. These receptors all come from a human donor with multiple sclerosis. Both conserved end residues are part of each CDR3. The D gene is left open where the match is weak. Rows may omit the clone size; those that give it use once, few, many or a size class.

v_call	cdr3_length	j_call	d_call	clone_size	cdr3_nt	cdr3_aa
TRBV7-9	16	TRBJ1-2	TRBD1	NA	TGTGCCAGCAGCTATACAGGGGTACAAGGACCCTATGGCTACACCTTC	CASSYTGVQGPYGYTF
TRBV7-3	17	TRBJ2-2	TRBD1	NA	TGTGCCAGCAGCCCCCTCGGCGGGACAGGGTGGCTCGGGGAGCTGTTTTTT	CASSPLGGTGWLGELFF
TRBV4-1	19	TRBJ2-1	TRBD2	NA	TGCGCCAGCAGCCAAGATCCACTAGCGGGGGCATTGTTAATCAATGAGCAGTTCTTC	CASSQDPLAGALLINEQFF
TRBV19	14	TRBJ2-7	NA	NA	TGTGCCAGTAGTATAGGGACGGGGACCTACGAGCAGTACTTC	CASSIGTGTYEQYF
TRBV28	15	TRBJ2-7	TRBD1	NA	TGTGCCAGCAGCGCCGACAGGGCTAGAACCTACGAGCAGTACTTC	CASSADRARTYEQYF
TRBV20-1	15	TRBJ2-5	TRBD2	once	TGCAGTGCTAGAGGACTAGCGGGGGGTGAAGAGACCCAGTACTTC	CSARGLAGGEETQYF
TRBV27	14	TRBJ1-1	NA	NA	TGTGCCAGCAGGAGGAGACATTCGGAAACTGAAGCTTTCTTT	CASRRRHSETEAFF
TRBV13	20	TRBJ2-2	TRBD2	NA	TGTGCCAGCAGCTCCGAGGGTGGGGAGAGCGGGACCACGAACACCGGGGAGCTGTTTTTT	CASSSEGGESGTTNTGELFF
TRBV19	16	TRBJ1-5	NA	NA	TGTGCCAGTAGTATAGAAAAGGGGCCCGCCTTTCAGCCCCAGCATTTT	CASSIEKGPAFQPQHF
TRBV20-1	15	TRBJ2-5	NA	NA	TGCAGTGCACCCGAGGGGGACGTAGAAAGGGAGACCCAGTACTTC	CSAPEGDVERETQYF
TRBV29-1	14	TRBJ1-4	NA	NA	TGCAGCGTTGAAAGTGGGGCAGAGAATGAAAAACTGTTTTTT	CSVESGAENEKLFF